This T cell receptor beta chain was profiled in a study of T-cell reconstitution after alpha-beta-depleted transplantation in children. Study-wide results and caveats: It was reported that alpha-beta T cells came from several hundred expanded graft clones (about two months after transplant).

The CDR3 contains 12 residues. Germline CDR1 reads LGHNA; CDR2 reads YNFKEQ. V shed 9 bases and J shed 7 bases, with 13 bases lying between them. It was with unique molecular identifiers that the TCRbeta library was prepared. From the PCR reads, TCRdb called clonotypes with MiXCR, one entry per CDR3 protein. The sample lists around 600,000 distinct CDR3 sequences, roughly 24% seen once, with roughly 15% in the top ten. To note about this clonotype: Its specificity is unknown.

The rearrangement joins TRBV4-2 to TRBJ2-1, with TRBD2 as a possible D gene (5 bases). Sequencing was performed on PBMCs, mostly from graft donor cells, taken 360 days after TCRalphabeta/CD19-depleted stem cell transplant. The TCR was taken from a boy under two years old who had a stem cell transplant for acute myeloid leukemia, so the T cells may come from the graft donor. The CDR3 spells CARGLGVNEQFF. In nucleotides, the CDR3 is TGTGCCAGGGGCCTCGGGGTGAATGAGCAGTTCTTC.